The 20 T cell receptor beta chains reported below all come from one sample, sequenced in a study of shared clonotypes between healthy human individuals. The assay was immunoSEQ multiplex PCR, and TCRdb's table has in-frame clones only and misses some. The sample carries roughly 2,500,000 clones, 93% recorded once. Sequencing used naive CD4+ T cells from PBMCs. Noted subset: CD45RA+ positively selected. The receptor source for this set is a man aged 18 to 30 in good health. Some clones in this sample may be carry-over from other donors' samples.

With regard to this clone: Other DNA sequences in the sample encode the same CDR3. In nucleotides, the CDR3 is TGCGCCAGCAGCTTATCCTCCGGAGAGCAGTACTTC. Its translation is CASSLSSGEQYF. The chain employs TRBV5-1 and TRBJ2-7; no clear D gene. CDR1 is SGHRS, CDR2 YFSETQ, per germline. The CDR3 is 12 residues long. Trimming took off 2 bases at V and 7 bases at J, with 10 bases between the two ends. The complete variable domain, with remaining parts taken from reference TRBV5-1 and TRBJ2-7, reads KAGVTQTPRYLIKTRGQQVTLSCSPISGHRSVSWYQQTPGQGLQFLFEYFSETQRNKGNFPGRFSGRQFSNSRSEMNVSTLELGDSALYLCASSLSSGEQYFGPGTRLTVT.

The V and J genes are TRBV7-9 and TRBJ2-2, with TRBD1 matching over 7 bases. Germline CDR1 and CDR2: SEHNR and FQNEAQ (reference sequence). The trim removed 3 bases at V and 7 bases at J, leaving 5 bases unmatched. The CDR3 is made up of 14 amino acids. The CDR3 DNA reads TGTGCCAGCAGCTTTACAGGGGCGAACGGGGAGCTGTTTTTT. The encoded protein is CASSFTGANGELFF.

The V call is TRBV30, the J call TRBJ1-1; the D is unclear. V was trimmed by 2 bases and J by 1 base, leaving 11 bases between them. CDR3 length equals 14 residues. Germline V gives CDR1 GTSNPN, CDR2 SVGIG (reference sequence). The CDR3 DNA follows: TGTGCCTGGAGTTTGGATTGGGGGAACACTGAAGCTTTCTTT. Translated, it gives CAWSLDWGNTEAFF. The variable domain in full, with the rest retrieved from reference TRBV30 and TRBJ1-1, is SQTIHQWPATLVQPVGSPLSLECTVEGTSNPNLYWYRQAAGRGLQLLFYSVGIGQISSEVPQNLSASRPQDRQFILSSKKLLLSDSGFYLCAWSLDWGNTEAFFGQGTRLTVV.

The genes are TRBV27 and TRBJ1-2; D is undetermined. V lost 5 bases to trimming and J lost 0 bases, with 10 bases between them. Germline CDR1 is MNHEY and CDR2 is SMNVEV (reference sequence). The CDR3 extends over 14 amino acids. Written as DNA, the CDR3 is TGTGCCAGCAGTACACGACCAACTAACTATGGCTACACCTTC. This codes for CASSTRPTNYGYTF.

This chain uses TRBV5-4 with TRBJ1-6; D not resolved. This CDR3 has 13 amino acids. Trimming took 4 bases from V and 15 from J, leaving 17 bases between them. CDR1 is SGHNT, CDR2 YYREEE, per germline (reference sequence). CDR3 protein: CASSLGLSASLHF. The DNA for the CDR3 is TGTGCCAGCAGCCTAGGACTGTCCGCCAGCCTCCACTTT.

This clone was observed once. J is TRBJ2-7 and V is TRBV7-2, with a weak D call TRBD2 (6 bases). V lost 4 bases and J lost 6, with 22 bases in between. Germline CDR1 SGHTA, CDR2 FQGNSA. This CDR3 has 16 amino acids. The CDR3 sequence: CASSSRSGLPSFEQYF. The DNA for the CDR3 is TGTGCCAGCAGCTCCCGGAGTGGACTACCATCGTTCGAGCAGTACTTC.

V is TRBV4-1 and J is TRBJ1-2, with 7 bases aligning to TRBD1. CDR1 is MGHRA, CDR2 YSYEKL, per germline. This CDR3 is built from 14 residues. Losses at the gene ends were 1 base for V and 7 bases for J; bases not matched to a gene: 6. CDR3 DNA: TGCGCCAGCAGCCAAGTGAGGACAGGTGGTGGCTACACCTTC. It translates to CASSQVRTGGGYTF.

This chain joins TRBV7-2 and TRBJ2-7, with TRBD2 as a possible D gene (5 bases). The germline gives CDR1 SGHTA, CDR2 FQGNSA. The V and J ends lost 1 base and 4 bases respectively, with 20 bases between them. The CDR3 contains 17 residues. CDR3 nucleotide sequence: TGTGCCAGCAGCTTAGTACGGGATCCCACGACCCATTACGAGCAGTACTTC. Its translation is CASSLVRDPTTHYEQYF.

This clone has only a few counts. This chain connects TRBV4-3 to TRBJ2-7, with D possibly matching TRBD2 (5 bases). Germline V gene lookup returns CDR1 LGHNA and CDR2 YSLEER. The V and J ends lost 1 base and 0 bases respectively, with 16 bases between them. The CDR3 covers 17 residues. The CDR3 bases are TGCGCCAGCAGCCAAGGAGCCGGGATCGGCCGCTCCTACGAGCAGTACTTC. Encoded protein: CASSQGAGIGRSYEQYF.

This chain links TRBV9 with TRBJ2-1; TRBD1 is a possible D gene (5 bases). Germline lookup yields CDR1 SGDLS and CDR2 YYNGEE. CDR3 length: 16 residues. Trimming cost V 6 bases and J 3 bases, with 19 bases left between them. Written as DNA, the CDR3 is TGTGCCAGCACCACTTCCCTTTTGACAGACTACAATGAGCAGTTCTTC. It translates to CASTTSLLTDYNEQFF. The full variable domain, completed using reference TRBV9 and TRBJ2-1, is DSGVTQTPKHLITATGQRVTLRCSPRSGDLSVYWYQQSLDQGLQFLIQYYNGEERAKGNILERFSAQQFPDLHSELNLSSLELGDSALYFCASTTSLLTDYNEQFFGPGTRLTVL.

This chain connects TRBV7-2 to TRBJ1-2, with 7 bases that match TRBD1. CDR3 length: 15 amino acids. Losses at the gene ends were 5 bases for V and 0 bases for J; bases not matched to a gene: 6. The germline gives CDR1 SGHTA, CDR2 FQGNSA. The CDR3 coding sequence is TGTGCCAGCAGCCAAAGACAGGGAGCTAACTATGGCTACACCTTC. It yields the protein CASSQRQGANYGYTF.

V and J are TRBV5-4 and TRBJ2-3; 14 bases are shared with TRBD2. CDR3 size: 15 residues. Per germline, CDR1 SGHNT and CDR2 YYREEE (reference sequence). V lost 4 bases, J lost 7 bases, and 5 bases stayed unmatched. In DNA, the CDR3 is TGTGCCAGCAGCCCGACTAGCGGGGGGGGGAATACGCAGTATTTT. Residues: CASSPTSGGGNTQYF.

CDR3 in DNA: TGTGCCAGCAGCGTAGCTGGGGCAGGGCCCTCTGGAAACACCATATATTTT. Amino acid sequence: CASSVAGAGPSGNTIYF. The chain carries TRBV9 and TRBJ1-3; maybe TRBD1 (5 bases). The CDR3 spans 17 residues. Germline-derived CDR1 and CDR2 are SGDLS and YYNGEE. V was clipped by 0 bases and J by 0 bases, with 13 bases between them.

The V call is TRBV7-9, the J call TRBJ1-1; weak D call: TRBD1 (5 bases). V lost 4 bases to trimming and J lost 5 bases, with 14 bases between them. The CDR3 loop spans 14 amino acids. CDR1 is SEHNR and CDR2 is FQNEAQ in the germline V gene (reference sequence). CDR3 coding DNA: TGTGCCAGCAGCTCTCGACAGCGGGGGACTGAAGCTTTCTTT. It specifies CASSSRQRGTEAFF.

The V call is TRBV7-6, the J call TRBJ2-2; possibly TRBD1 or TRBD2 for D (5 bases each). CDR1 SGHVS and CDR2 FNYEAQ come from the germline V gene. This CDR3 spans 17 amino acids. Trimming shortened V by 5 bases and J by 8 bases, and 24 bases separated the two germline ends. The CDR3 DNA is TGTGCCAGCAGCCGCCCCCGGGCGGAGGAAAGGGGTGGGGAGCTGTTTTTT. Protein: CASSRPRAEERGGELFF.

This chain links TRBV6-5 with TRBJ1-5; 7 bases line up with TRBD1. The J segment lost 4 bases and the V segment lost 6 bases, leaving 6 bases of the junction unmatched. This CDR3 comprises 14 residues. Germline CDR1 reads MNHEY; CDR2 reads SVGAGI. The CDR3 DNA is TGTGCCAGCAGATTCCTGGGACAGAATCAGCCCCAGCATTTT. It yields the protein CASRFLGQNQPQHF.

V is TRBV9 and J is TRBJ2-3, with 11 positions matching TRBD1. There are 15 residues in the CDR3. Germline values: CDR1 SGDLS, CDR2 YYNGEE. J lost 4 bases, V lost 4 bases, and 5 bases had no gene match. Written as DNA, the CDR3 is TGTGCCAGCAGCCGGGACAGGGGGTATTCAGATACGCAGTATTTT. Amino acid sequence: CASSRDRGYSDTQYF.

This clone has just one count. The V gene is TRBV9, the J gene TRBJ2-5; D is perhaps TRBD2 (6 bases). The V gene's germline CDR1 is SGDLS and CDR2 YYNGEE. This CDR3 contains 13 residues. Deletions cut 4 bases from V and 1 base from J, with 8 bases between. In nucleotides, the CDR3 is TGTGCCAGCAGCATTAGCGGCCAAGAGACCCAGTACTTC. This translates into CASSISGQETQYF.

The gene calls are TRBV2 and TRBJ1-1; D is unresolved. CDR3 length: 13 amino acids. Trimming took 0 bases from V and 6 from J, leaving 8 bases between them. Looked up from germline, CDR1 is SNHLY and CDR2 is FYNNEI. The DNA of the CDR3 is TGTGCCAGCAGTGAAGCAGGGTTGGCTGAAGCTTTCTTT. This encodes CASSEAGLAEAFF.

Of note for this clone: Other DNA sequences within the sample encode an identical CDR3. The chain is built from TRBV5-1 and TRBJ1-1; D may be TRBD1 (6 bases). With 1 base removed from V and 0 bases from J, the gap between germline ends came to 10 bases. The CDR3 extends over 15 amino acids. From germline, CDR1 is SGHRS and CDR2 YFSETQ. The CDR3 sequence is CASSLSGALNTEAFF. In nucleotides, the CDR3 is TGCGCCAGCAGCTTGTCAGGGGCCCTGAACACTGAAGCTTTCTTT.